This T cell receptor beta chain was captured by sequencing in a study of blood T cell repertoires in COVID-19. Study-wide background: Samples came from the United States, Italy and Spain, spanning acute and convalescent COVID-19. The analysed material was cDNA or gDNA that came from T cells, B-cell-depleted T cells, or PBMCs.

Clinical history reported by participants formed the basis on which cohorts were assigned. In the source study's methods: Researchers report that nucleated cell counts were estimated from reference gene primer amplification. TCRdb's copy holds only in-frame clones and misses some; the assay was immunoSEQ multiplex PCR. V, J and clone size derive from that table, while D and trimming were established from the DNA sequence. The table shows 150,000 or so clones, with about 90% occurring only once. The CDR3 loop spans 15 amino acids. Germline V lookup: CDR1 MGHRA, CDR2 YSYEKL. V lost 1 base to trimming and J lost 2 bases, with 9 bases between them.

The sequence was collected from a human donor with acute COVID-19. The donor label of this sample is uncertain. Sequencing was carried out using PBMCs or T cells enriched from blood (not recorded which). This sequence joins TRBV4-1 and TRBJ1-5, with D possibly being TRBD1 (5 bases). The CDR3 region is CASSQGGGGNQPQHF. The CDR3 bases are TGCGCCAGCAGCCAAGGGGGCGGAGGCAATCAGCCCCAGCATTTT.